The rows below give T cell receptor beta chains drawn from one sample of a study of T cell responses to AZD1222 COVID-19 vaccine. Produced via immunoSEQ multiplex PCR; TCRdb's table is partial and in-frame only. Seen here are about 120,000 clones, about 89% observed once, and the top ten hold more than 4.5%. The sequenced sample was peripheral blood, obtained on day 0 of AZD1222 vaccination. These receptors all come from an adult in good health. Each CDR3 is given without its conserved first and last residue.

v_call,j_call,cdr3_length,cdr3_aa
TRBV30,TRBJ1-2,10,AWTGRTMGYT
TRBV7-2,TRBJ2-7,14,ASSLRSSGRAYEQY
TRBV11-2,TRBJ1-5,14,ASSYRQGGINQPQH
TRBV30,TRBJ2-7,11,AWSLFTGESQY
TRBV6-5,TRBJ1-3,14,ASSYSKQGARNTIY
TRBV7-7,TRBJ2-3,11,ASSLGGSDTQY
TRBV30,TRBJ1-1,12,AWTYSGANTEAF
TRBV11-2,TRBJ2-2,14,ASSFRQGADTGELF
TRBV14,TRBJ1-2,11,ASSQDGAGGYT
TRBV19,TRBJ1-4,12,ASNIGGSNEKLF
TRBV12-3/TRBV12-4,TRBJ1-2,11,ASNEGEIRSYT
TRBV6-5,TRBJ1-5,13,ASRWTGMGNQPQH
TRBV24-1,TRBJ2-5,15,ATSAGTSGKGGETQY
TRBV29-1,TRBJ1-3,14,SVADRQPLVGNTIY
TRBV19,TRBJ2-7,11,ASKWTGVDEQY
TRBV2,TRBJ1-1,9,ASVMVGIAF
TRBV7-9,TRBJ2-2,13,ASSLAPEPTGELF
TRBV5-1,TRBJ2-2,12,ARPRDRPTGELF
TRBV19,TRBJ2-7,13,ASSIGGGSSYEQY
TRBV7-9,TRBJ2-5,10,ASSLARETQY
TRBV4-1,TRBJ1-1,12,ASSFTTGNTEAF
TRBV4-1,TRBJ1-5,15,ASSQEGQGYGNQPQH
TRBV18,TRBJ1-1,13,ASSPTLVMNTEAF
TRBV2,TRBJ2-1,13,ASRIGAGNYNEQF
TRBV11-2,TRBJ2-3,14,ASSPGLAGGPDTQY
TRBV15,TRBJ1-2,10,ATSRPFDGYT
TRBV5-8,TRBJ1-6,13,ASSFRGGGNSPLH
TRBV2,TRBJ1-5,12,ASKSQGGNQPQH
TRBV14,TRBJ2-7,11,ASSQTIFYEQY
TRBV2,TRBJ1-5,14,ASSKRQGGSNQPQH
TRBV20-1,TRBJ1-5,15,SASGALTGGSNQPQH
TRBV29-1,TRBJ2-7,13,SVLGPSGGYYEQY
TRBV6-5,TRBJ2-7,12,ASSLGAGTYEQY
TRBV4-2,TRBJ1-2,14,ASSPEGPGQGRGYT
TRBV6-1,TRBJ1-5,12,ASSERGADQPQH
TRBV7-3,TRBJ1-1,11,ASSLSEDTKAF
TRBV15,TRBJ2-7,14,ATRADLAGGPYEQY
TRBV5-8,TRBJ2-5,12,ASSRHRGQETQY
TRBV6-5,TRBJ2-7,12,ASSYVRGSYEQY
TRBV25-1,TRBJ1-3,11,ASTEGVGNTIY
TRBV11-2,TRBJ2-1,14,ASSVRAGAVWDEQF
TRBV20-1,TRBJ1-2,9,SAREIYGYT
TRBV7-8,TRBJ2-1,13,ASSSGSFSYNEQF
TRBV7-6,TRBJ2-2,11,ASSTNTNGELF
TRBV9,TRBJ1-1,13,ASSVAVGRGTEAF
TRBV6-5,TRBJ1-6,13,ASSFEWRLNSPLH
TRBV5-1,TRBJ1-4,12,ASSIGRTGEKLF
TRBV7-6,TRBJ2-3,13,ASSPQGTRADTQY
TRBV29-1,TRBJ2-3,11,SVRGQSTDTQY
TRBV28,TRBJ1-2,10,ASMTGSYGYT
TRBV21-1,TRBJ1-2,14,ASSKECRGRRRGYT
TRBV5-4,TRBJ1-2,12,ASSLWSPAAGYT
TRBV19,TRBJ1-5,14,ASSEKGASGNQPQH
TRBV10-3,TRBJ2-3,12,AIGIAGFTDTQY
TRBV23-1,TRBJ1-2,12,ASSQFGGQSGYT
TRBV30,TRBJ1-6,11,AWSPGGWTPLH
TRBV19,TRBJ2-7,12,ASSTRQGRYEQY
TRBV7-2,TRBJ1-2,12,ASSEGMGRAGYT
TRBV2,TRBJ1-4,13,ASSDLGKTNEKLF